This T cell receptor (beta chain) was sequenced for a study of cytomegalovirus exposure and HLA in healthy donors. Trimming left V 4 bases short and J 0 bases short, with 9 bases between. The CDR3 is made up of 15 amino acids. In germline, CDR1 is LNHDA, CDR2 SQIVND (reference sequence). The PCR had 60 Vbeta and 13 Jbeta primers. Clones were sequenced by immunoSEQ multiplex PCR, and TCRdb holds only the in-frame ones, with some missing. The table records about 82,000 clones, 80% to 90% of them present only once. This clone has just one count. The sequenced sample was PBMCs. The V call is TRBV19, the J call TRBJ1-4, with D uncertain. The receptor was derived from a young man in good health and CMV-seronegative. In DNA, the CDR3 is TGTGCCAGTAGTAATGGAGTCGCAACTAATGAAAAACTGTTTTTT. Its translation is CASSNGVATNEKLFF.